The 16 T cell receptor beta chains reported below all come from one sample, sequenced in a study of cytomegalovirus exposure and HLA in healthy donors. Vbeta (60) and Jbeta (13) primers were used in the PCR. The table came from immunoSEQ multiplex PCR; TCRdb's copy has only in-frame clones and leaves some out. The data contain 75,000 to 95,000 clones, around 80% of them singletons. Sequencing was performed on PBMCs. The receptor source for this set is a male donor in good health and CMV-seropositive.

The chain uses TRBV7-9 and TRBJ1-2; tentative D call: TRBD1 (6 bases). Germline lookup yields CDR1 SEHNR and CDR2 FQNEAQ (reference sequence). Trimming shortened V by 5 bases and J by 0 bases, and 16 bases separated the two germline ends. This CDR3 spans 16 amino acids. CDR3 DNA sequence: TGTGCCAGCAGCCCCGGACAGACTGATCCTAACTATGGCTACACCTTC. Translation gives CASSPGQTDPNYGYTF. The full variable domain, in which reference TRBV7-9 and TRBJ1-2 provide the parts outside the CDR3, is DTGVSQNPRHKITKRGQNVTFRCDPISEHNRLYWYRQTLGQGPEFLTYFQNEAQLEKSRLLSDRFSAERPKGSFSTLEIQRTEQGDSAMYLCASSPGQTDPNYGYTFGSGTRLTVV.

This clone is a singleton in its sample. This rearrangement joins TRBV6-4 to TRBJ1-2; 8 bases map to TRBD1. V gave up 6 bases and J gave up 3 bases; unmatched junction bases: 3. Germline CDR1 MRHNA, CDR2 SNTAGT. The CDR3 runs to 13 residues. The chain's CDR3 is CASSRGQDYGYTF. CDR3 DNA: TGTGCCAGCAGCCGGGGACAGGACTATGGCTACACCTTC.

This chain uses TRBV27 with TRBJ1-2; 9 bases are shared with TRBD1. The length of the CDR3 is 16 residues. CDR1 is MNHEY and CDR2 is SMNVEV in the germline V gene (reference sequence). With 6 bases clipped from V and 4 bases from J, the junction kept 12 bases outside the gene matches. Here the CDR3 reads CASRGDDGTGTYGYTF. The CDR3 DNA sequence: TGTGCCAGCAGAGGTGACGACGGGACAGGGACCTATGGCTACACCTTC.

The chain uses TRBV18 and TRBJ2-2, with TRBD2 identical over 13 bases. CDR3 length equals 16 residues. Per the germline V gene, CDR1 is KGHSH and CDR2 is LQKENI. V shed 6 bases and J 7 bases; nucleotides not matched to a gene: 8. The CDR3 DNA sequence: TGTGCCAGCTCGCCTACTAGCGGGAGGGCCGACGGGGAGCTGTTTTTT. Protein product: CASSPTSGRADGELFF.

The J gene is TRBJ2-1, the V gene TRBV7-9; possibly TRBD1 for D (5 bases). Germline-derived CDR1 and CDR2 are SEHNR and FQNEAQ (reference sequence). CDR3 length: 15 residues. Trimming removed 7 bases at V and 3 bases at J, with 16 bases between. CDR3 region: CASIPKGADYNEQFF. In nucleotides, the CDR3 is TGTGCCAGCATCCCCAAAGGGGCCGACTACAATGAGCAGTTCTTC.

The gene calls are TRBV11-3 and TRBJ2-1; weak D call: TRBD1 (6 bases). Per germline, CDR1 SGHNT and CDR2 YENEEA. V was shortened by 0 bases and J by 13 bases, with 13 bases between the two germline ends. This CDR3 spans 13 amino acids. CDR3 sequence: CASSLDPRGEQFF. CDR3 sequence (DNA): TGTGCCAGCAGCTTAGATCCCAGGGGTGAACAGTTCTTC.

V and J are TRBV5-4 and TRBJ2-2, with 10 bases matching TRBD2. CDR1 SGHNT and CDR2 YYREEE come from the germline V gene (reference sequence). V was pared by 4 bases and J by 6 bases, with 3 bases of the junction left unmatched. The CDR3 length is 14 residues. The CDR3 spells CASSTGLASGELFF. The CDR3, as DNA: TGTGCCAGCAGCACGGGACTAGCGTCCGGGGAGCTGTTTTTT.

The genes are TRBV9 and TRBJ2-3; TRBD2 matches 7 bases. Germline V gene lookup returns CDR1 SGDLS and CDR2 YYNGEE. The CDR3 is 15 amino acids. V lost 6 bases, J lost 0 bases, and 7 bases stayed unmatched. CDR3 sequence (DNA): TGTGCCAGCAATCCTGCTAGCGGCAGCACAGATACGCAGTATTTT. Translated: CASNPASGSTDTQYF.

About this clone itself: The CDR3 ends on some other residue instead of the conserved phenylalanine or tryptophan, so this is likely a read error. V and J are TRBV15 and TRBJ1-5; D call uncertain. CDR3 length: 14 residues. Germline assignment: CDR1 LNHNV and CDR2 YYDKDF (reference sequence). The V end was cut by 0 bases, the J end by 6 bases, with 9 bases between. CDR3: CATSRDVTGQPQHV. The CDR3 region has the DNA TGTGCCACCAGCAGAGACGTGACGGGTCAGCCCCAGCATGTT.

This chain joins TRBV14 and TRBJ2-7, with TRBD2 matching 12 bases. In germline, CDR1 is SGHDN, CDR2 FVKESK. CDR3 length equals 15 residues. Germline trimming cut 2 bases from V and 2 bases from J; bases unmatched to any gene: 1. The CDR3 sequence is CASSQSSGRAYEQYF. The CDR3 DNA reads TGTGCCAGCAGCCAATCTAGCGGGAGGGCCTACGAGCAGTACTTC.

In its sample, this clone was seen once. This chain joins TRBV29-1 and TRBJ2-2; D is perhaps TRBD2 (5 bases). Germline CDR1 and CDR2: SQVTM and ANQGSEA. The CDR3 is 15 residues long. V was clipped by 2 bases and J by 6 bases, with 16 bases between them. Written as DNA, the CDR3 is TGCAGCGTTGAACCGGTCAGAGGGTCCCCCGGGGAGCTGTTTTTT. Encoded protein: CSVEPVRGSPGELFF.

The V and J genes are TRBV28 and TRBJ1-1; 7 nucleotides line up with TRBD1. V lost 6 bases to trimming and J lost 3 bases; unmatched junction nucleotides: 4. Germline CDR1 reads MDHEN; CDR2 reads SYDVKM. This CDR3 has 13 amino acids. CDR3 in DNA: TGTGCCAGCAGGGGGGGACAGCACACTGAAGCTTTCTTT. Its protein is CASRGGQHTEAFF.

Only one count was recorded for this clone. The chain joins TRBV6-6 to TRBJ1-1; no clear D gene. Between the trimmed V and J ends, which lost 0 bases and 3 bases, there was a span of 5 bases. Germline CDR1 MNHNY, CDR2 SVGAGI (reference sequence). The CDR3 is made up of 13 amino acids. The CDR3 reads CASSYSQDTEAFF. CDR3 in DNA: TGTGCCAGCAGTTACTCGCAGGACACTGAAGCTTTCTTT.

This rearrangement joins TRBV4-2 to TRBJ1-2; TRBD1 matches at 8 bases. Germline V gene data show CDR1 as LGHNA and CDR2 as YNFKEQ. The CDR3 is made up of 17 amino acids. The trim removed 0 bases at V and 4 bases at J, leaving 10 bases unmatched. The CDR3 coding sequence is TGTGCCAGCAGCCAAGACGGACAGGGCAACCCAATCTATGGCTACACCTTC. Its translation: CASSQDGQGNPIYGYTF.

This clone showed up just once. J is TRBJ2-3 and V is TRBV27; weak D call: TRBD1 (5 bases). The germline CDR1 and CDR2 sequences are MNHEY and SMNVEV (reference sequence). This CDR3 has 14 amino acids. V was shortened by 3 bases and J by 4 bases, with 11 bases between the two germline ends. The CDR3 here is CASSFQGGADTQYF. CDR3 DNA sequence: TGTGCCAGCAGTTTCCAGGGTGGGGCAGATACGCAGTATTTT.

J is TRBJ1-2 and V is TRBV19; 7 nucleotides align to TRBD1. Germline V gives CDR1 LNHDA, CDR2 SQIVND (reference sequence). This CDR3 contains 16 residues. V shed 3 bases and J 1 base; nucleotides not matched to a gene: 8. CDR3 bases: TGTGCCAGTAGTATCTCGACCGGGACAGTTAACTATGGCTACACCTTC. Its translation is CASSISTGTVNYGYTF.